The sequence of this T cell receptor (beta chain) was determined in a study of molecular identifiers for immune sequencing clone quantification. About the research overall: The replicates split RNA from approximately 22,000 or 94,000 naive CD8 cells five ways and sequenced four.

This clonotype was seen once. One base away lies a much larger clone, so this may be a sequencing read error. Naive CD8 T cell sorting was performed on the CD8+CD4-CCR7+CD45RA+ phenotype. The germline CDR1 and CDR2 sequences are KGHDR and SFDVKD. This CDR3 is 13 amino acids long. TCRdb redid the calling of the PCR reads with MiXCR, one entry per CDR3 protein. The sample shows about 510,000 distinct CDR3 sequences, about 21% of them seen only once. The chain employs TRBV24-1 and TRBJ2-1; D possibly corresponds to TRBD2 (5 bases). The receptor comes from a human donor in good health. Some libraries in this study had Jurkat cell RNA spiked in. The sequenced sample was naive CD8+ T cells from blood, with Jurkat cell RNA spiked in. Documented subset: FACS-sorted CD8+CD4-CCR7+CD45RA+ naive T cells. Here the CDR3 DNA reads TGTGCCACCGGTGATTTGCTAGCTGGTGAGCAGTTCTTC. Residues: CATGDLLAGEQFF.